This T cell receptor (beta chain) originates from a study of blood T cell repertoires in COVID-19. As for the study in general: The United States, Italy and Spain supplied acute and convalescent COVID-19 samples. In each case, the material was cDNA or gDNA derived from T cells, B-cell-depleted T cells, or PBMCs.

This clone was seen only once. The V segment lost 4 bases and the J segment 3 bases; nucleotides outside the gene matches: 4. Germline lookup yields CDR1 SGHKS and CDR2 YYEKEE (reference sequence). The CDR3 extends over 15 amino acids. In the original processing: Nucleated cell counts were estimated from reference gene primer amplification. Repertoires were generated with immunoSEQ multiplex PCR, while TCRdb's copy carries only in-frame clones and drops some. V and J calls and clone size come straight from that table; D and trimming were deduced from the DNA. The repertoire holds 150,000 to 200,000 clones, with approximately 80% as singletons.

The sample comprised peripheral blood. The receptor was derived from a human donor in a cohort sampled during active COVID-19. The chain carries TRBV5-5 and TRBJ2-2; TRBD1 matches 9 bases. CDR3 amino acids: CASSPRTGDTGELFF. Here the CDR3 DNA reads TGTGCCAGCAGCCCACGGACAGGGGACACCGGGGAGCTGTTTTTT.